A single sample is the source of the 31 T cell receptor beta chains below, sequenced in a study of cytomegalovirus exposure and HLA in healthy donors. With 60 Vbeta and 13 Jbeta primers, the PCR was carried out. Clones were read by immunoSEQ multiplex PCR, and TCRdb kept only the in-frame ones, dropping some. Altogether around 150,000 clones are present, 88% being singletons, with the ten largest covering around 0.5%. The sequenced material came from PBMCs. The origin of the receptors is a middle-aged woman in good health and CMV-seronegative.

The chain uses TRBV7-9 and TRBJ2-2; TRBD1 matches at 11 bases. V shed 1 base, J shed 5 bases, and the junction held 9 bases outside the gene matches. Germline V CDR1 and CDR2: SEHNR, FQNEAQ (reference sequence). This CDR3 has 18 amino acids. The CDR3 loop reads CASSLGTNRDRGTGELFF. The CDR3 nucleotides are TGTGCCAGCAGCTTAGGGACGAACCGGGACAGGGGGACCGGGGAGCTGTTTTTT.

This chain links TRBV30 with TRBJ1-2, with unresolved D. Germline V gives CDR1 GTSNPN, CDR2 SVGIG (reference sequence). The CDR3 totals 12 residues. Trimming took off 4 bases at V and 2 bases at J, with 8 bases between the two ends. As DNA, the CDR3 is TGTGCCTGGAACGCTGCGAACTATGGCTACACCTTC. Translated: CAWNAANYGYTF. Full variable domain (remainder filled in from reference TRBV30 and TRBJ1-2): SQTIHQWPATLVQPVGSPLSLECTVEGTSNPNLYWYRQAAGRGLQLLFYSVGIGQISSEVPQNLSASRPQDRQFILSSKKLLLSDSGFYLCAWNAANYGYTFGSGTRLTVV.

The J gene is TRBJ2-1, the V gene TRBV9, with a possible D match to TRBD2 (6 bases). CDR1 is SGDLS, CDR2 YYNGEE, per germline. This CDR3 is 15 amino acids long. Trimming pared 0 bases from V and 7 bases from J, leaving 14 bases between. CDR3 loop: CASSVGETSRNEQFF. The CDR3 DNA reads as TGTGCCAGCAGCGTAGGTGAGACTAGTCGGAATGAGCAGTTCTTC.

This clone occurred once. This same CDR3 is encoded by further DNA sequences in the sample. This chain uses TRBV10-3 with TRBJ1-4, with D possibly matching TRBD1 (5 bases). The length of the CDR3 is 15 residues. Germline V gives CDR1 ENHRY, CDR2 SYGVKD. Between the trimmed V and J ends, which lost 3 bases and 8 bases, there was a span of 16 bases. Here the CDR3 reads CAISESAGQGEKLFF. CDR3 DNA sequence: TGTGCCATCAGTGAATCAGCAGGGCAAGGAGAAAAACTGTTTTTT.

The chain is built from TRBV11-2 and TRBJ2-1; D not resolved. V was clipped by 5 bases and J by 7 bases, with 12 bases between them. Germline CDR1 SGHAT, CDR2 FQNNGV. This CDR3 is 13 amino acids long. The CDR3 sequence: CASSPLLRNEQFF. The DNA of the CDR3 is TGTGCCAGCAGCCCCCTCCTCAGGAATGAGCAGTTCTTC.

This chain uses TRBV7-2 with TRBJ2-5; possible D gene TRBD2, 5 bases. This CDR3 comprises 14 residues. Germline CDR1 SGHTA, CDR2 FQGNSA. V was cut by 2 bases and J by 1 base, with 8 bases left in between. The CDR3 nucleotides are TGTGCCAGCAGCTTAATCGGGGTCCAAGAGACCCAGTACTTC. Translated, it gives CASSLIGVQETQYF.

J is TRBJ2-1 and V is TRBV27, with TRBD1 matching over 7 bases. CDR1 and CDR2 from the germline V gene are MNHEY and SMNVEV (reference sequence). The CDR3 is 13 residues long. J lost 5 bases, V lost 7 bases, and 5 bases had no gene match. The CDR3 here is CASTFQGDNEQFF. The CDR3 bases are TGTGCCAGCACCTTCCAGGGGGACAATGAGCAGTTCTTC.

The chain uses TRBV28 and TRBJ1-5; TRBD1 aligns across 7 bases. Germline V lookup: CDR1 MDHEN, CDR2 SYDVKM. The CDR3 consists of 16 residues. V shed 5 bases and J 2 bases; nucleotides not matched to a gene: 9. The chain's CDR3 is CASSRGTVYGNQPQHF. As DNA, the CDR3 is TGTGCCAGCAGTCGAGGGACAGTCTATGGCAATCAGCCCCAGCATTTT.

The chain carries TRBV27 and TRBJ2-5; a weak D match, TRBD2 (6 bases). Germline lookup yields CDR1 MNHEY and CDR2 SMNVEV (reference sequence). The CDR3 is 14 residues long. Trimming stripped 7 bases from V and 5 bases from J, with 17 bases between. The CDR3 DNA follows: TGTGCCAGCAAACCGTTGGGGGGAACGGAGACCCAGTACTTC. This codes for CASKPLGGTETQYF.

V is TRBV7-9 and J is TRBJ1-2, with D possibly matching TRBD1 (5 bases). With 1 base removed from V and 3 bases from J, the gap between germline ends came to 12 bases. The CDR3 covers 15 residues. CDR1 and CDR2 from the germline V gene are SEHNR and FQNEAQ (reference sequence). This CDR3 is CASSLGGLLDYGYTF. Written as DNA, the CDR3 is TGTGCCAGCAGCTTAGGGGGCCTCCTGGACTATGGCTACACCTTC.

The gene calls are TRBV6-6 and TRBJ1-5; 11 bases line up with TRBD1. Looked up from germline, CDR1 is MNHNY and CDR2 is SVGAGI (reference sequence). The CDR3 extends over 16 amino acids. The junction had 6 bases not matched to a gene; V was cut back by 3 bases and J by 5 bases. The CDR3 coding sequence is TGTGCCAGCAGTTATCCTCCGGGACAGGGGGATCAGCCCCAGCATTTT. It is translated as CASSYPPGQGDQPQHF.

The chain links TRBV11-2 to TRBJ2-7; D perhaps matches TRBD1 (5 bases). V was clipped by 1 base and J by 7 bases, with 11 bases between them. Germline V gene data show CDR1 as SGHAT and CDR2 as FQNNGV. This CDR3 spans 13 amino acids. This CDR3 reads CASSLGPREEQYF. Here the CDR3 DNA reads TGTGCCAGCAGCTTAGGCCCCAGGGAAGAGCAGTACTTC.

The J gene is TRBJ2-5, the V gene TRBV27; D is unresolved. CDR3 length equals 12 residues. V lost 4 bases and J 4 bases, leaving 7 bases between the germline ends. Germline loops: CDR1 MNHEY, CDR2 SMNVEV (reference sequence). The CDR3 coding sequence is TGTGCCAGCAGTTCTAGAGCAGAGACCCAGTACTTC. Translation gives CASSSRAETQYF.

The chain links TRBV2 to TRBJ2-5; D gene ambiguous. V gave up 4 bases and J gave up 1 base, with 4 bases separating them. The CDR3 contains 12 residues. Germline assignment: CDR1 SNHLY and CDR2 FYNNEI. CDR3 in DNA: TGTGCCAGCAGTGTACTCCAAGAGACCCAGTACTTC. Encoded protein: CASSVLQETQYF.

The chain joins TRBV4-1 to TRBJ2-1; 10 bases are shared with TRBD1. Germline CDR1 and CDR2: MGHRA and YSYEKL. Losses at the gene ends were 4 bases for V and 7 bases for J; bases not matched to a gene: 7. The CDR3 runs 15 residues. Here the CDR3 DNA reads TGCGCCAGCAGCCGGCGGACAGGGGGAGAGAATGAGCAGTTCTTC. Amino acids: CASSRRTGGENEQFF.

The CDR3 protein is CASSLARGNTEAFF. The DNA for the CDR3 is TGTGCCAGCAGCTTAGCTCGGGGGAACACTGAAGCTTTCTTT. The genes are TRBV7-8 and TRBJ1-1; D is ambiguous. The V gene lost 0 bases and the J gene lost 1 base, with 6 bases spanning the gap. Germline V gene data show CDR1 as SGHVS and CDR2 as FQNEAQ. The CDR3 spans 14 residues.

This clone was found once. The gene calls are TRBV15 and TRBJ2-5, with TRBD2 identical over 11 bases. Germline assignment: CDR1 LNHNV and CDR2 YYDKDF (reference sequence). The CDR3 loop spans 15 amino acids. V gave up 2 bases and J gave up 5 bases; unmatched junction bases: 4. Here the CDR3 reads CATSRLAGGPETQYF. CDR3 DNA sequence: TGTGCCACCAGCAGATTAGCGGGAGGGCCGGAGACCCAGTACTTC.

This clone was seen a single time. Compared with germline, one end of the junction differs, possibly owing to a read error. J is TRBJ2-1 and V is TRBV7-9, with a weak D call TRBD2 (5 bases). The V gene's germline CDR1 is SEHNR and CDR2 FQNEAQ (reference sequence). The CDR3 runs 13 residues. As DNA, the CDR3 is TGTTCCAGCGGACTTTATGGTGAAGATGAGCAGTTCTTC. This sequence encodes CSSGLYGEDEQFF.

CDR3: CASSSNREGTQYF. The CDR3 nucleotides read TGTGCCAGCAGTTCGAACCGGGAGGGGACCCAGTACTTC. The chain recombines TRBV6-5 with TRBJ2-5; 8 nucleotides align to TRBD2. V shed 4 bases and J 7 bases; nucleotides not matched to a gene: 5. Per germline, CDR1 MNHEY and CDR2 SVGAGI. There are 13 residues in the CDR3.

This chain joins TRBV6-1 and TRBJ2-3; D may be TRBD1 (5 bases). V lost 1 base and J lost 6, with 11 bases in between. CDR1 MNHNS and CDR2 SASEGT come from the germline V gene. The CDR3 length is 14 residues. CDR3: CASSEVGSGDTQYF. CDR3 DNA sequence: TGTGCCAGCAGTGAAGTAGGGTCAGGGGATACGCAGTATTTT.

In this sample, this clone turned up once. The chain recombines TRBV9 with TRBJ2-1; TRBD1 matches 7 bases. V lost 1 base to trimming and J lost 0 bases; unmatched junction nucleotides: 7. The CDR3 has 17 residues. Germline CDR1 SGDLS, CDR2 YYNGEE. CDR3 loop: CASSVPQGVPSYNEQFF. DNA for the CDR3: TGTGCCAGCAGCGTACCCCAGGGGGTCCCCTCCTACAATGAGCAGTTCTTC.

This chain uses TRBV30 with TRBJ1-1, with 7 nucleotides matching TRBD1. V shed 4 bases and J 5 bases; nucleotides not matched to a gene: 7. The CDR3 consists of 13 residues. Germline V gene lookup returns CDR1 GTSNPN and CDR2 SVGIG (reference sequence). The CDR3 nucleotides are TGTGCCTGGAACCCGACAGGGCGGACTGAAGCTTTCTTT. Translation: CAWNPTGRTEAFF.

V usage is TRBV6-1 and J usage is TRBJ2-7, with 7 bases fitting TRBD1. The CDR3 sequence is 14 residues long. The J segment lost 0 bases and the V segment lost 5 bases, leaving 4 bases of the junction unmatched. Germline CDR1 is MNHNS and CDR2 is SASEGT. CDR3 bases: TGTGCCAGCAGTCCCAGGGGGTCCTCCTACGAGCAGTACTTC. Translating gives CASSPRGSSYEQYF.

The CDR3: CASSYSRQGPGELFF. CDR3 in DNA: TGTGCCAGCAGTTACTCCAGACAGGGGCCCGGGGAGCTGTTTTTT. The chain links TRBV6-5 to TRBJ2-2, with TRBD1 identical over 8 bases. CDR3 length: 15 amino acids. The germline CDR1 and CDR2 sequences are MNHEY and SVGAGI. Trimming at V came to 0 bases and at J to 6 bases, leaving 3 bases not matched to a gene.

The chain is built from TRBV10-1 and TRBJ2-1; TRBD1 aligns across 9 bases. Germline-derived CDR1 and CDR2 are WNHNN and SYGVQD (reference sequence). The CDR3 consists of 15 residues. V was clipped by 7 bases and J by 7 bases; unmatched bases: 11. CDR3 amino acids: CASNGQGLGWNEQFF. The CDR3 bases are TGCGCCAGCAACGGACAGGGGTTAGGGTGGAATGAGCAGTTCTTC.

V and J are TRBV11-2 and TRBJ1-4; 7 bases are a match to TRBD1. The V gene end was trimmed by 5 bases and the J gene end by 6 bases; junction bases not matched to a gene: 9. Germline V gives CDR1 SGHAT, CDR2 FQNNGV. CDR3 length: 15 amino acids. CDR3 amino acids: CASSAYPGQHEKLFF. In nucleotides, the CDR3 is TGTGCCAGCAGCGCATACCCGGGACAGCATGAAAAACTGTTTTTT.

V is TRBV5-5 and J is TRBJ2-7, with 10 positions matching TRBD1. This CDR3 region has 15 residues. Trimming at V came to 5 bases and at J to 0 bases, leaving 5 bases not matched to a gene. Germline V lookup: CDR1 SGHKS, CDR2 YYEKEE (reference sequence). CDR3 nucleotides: TGTGCCAGCAGTTCGGACAGGGGGGGCTCCTACGAGCAGTACTTC. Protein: CASSSDRGGSYEQYF.

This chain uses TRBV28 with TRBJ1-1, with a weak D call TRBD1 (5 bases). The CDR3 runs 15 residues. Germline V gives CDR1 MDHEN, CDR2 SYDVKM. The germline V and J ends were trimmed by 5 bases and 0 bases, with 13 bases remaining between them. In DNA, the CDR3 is TGTGCCAGCAGTCCCCCCGGGGGGATGAACACTGAAGCTTTCTTT. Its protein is CASSPPGGMNTEAFF.

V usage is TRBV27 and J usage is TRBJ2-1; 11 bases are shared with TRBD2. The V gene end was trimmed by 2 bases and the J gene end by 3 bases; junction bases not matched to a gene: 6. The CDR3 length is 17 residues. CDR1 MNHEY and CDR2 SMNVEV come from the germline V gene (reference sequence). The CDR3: CASSLRTSGRYYNEQFF. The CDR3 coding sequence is TGTGCCAGCAGTTTAAGGACTAGCGGGCGGTACTACAATGAGCAGTTCTTC.

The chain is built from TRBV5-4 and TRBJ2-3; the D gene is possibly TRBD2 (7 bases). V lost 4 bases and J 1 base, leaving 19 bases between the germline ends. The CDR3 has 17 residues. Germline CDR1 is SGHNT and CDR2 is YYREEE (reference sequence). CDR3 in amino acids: CASSPSGGMGGTDTQYF. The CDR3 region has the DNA TGTGCCAGCAGCCCTTCGGGGGGCATGGGCGGCACAGATACGCAGTATTTT. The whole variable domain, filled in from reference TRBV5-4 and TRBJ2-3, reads ETGVTQSPTHLIKTRGQQVTLRCSSQSGHNTVSWYQQALGQGPQFIFQYYREEENGRGNFPPRFSGLQFPNYSSELNVNALELDDSALYLCASSPSGGMGGTDTQYFGPGTRLTVL.

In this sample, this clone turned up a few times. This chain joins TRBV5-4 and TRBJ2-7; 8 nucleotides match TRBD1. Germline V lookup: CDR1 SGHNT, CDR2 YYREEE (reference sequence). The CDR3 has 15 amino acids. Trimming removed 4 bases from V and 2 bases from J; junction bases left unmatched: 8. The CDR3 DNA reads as TGTGCCAGCAGCCGCGCGACAGGGGTCACCTACGAGCAGTACTTC. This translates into CASSRATGVTYEQYF.